The 18 T cell receptor beta chains given below trace back to one sample, sequenced in a study of CXCR3-negative and CXCR3-positive naive CD8 T cells. Through 5' RACE with UMI labels, the TRB cDNA libraries were prepared. For each CDR3 protein, TCRdb gives one entry from its re-call of the 5' RACE reads, without DNA. This sample's table reports over 100,000 distinct CDR3 sequences. The specimen was naive CXCR3- CD8+ T cells from blood. Subset: CD45RO-CCR7+CD27+CD95- naive CD8+ T cells lacking CXCR3 (TNR3-). The receptors shown here come from a human donor in good health. Some clones in this sample may be carry-over from other donors' samples.

The V call is TRBV2, the J call TRBJ1-2; the TRBD1 assignment by TCRdb is unverifiable without DNA. The CDR3 extends over 16 amino acids. Germline V gene lookup returns CDR1 SNHLY and CDR2 FYNNEI. CDR3 in amino acids: CASRAPLMDRGRGYTF.

The chain joins TRBV7-2 to TRBJ2-2; lacking DNA, the TRBD1 call made by TCRdb goes unchecked. This CDR3 contains 14 residues. Germline CDR1 and CDR2: SGHTA and FQGNSA. CDR3 in amino acids: CASSPGYNTGELFF.

The rearrangement joins TRBV28 to TRBJ2-7. The CDR3 has 14 amino acids. The germline CDR1 and CDR2 sequences are MDHEN and SYDVKM. CDR3 loop: CASTQRGRAYEQYF.

The V call is TRBV28, the J call TRBJ2-7. This CDR3 spans 14 amino acids. Germline loops: CDR1 MDHEN, CDR2 SYDVKM. CDR3 sequence: CASSLQGSAYEQYF.

This chain connects TRBV21-1 to TRBJ1-6; TCRdb returns TRBD1, unconfirmable since there is no DNA. TRBV21-1 is marked as a pseudogene. This CDR3 region has 16 residues. CDR3 loop: CASSKAPEGINSPLHF.

The CDR3 sequence: CSARTPAAQYF. The V gene is TRBV20-1, the J gene TRBJ2-7; TCRdb indicates TRBD2, and absent DNA this call remains unverified. This CDR3 comprises 11 residues. CDR1 DFQATT and CDR2 SNEGSKA come from the germline V gene (reference sequence).

The V call is TRBV4-1, the J call TRBJ1-2; the D gene TCRdb calls, TRBD1, cannot be checked with no DNA. CDR1 is MGHRA and CDR2 is YSYEKL in the germline V gene. The CDR3 totals 15 residues. CDR3 sequence reads: CASSQGDRDIYGYTF.

The chain is built from TRBV3-1 and TRBJ2-3; TCRdb reports TRBD1, a call that lacks DNA to check it against. Looked up from germline, CDR1 is LGHDT and CDR2 is YNNKEL (reference sequence). The CDR3 is 17 residues long. The CDR3 reads CASSLDTNRGLTDTQYF.

J is TRBJ2-6 and V is TRBV10-3; lacking DNA, the TRBD1 call made by TCRdb goes unchecked. This CDR3 spans 14 amino acids. Looked up from germline, CDR1 is ENHRY and CDR2 is SYGVKD. CDR3 region: CAISRESGANVLTF.

This CDR3 is CAILAGGPDTQYF. V and J are TRBV2 and TRBJ2-3; TCRdb names TRBD2, which stays unverified in the absence of DNA. Germline CDR1 and CDR2: SNHLY and FYNNEI. This CDR3 is 13 amino acids long. Looking up the rest from reference TRBV2 and TRBJ2-3 gives the full variable domain: EPEVTQTPSHQVTQMGQEVILRCVPISNHLYFYWYRQILGQKVEFLVSFYNNEISEKSEIFDDQFSVERPDGSNFTLKIRSTKLEDSAMYFCAILAGGPDTQYFGPGTRLTVL.

The chain carries TRBV7-8 and TRBJ2-7; checking the TCRdb D call of TRBD1 is not possible without DNA. The CDR3 consists of 14 residues. Germline CDR1 and CDR2: SGHVS and FQNEAQ. This CDR3 is CASSFGGYSYEQYF.

The V call is TRBV6-5, the J call TRBJ2-2; TCRdb lists TRBD1, though no DNA is available to test this call. This CDR3 region has 15 residues. Per germline, CDR1 MNHEY and CDR2 SVGAGI. This CDR3 reads CASSWTDANTGELFF.

This chain's CDR3 is CASSSITSGSNEQFF. The rearrangement links TRBV27 to TRBJ2-1; TCRdb outputs TRBD2, but without DNA this stays unchecked. This CDR3 spans 15 amino acids. Per the germline V gene, CDR1 is MNHEY and CDR2 is SMNVEV (reference sequence).

The rearrangement joins TRBV19 to TRBJ2-1; there is no DNA to check the TCRdb D call of TRBD2. Germline-derived CDR1 and CDR2 are LNHDA and SQIVND (reference sequence). This CDR3 is 15 amino acids long. The CDR3: CASSILAGTYNEQFF.

The gene calls are TRBV28 and TRBJ2-1; TCRdb outputs TRBD2, but without DNA this stays unchecked. Germline loops: CDR1 MDHEN, CDR2 SYDVKM. The CDR3 spans 15 residues. The CDR3 sequence is CASSLVVAGMDEQFF.

The V and J genes are TRBV5-1 and TRBJ2-3. The CDR3 has 15 amino acids. Germline values: CDR1 SGHRS, CDR2 YFSETQ. The CDR3 loop reads CASSLGQSTTDTQYF.

V and J are TRBV29-1 and TRBJ1-3. The CDR3 spans 14 residues. The germline V gene has CDR1 SQVTM and CDR2 ANQGSEA. The CDR3 spells CSAEIDSSGNTIYF.

V is TRBV7-3 and J is TRBJ1-1; lacking DNA, the TRBD1 call made by TCRdb goes unchecked. Germline V CDR1 and CDR2: SGHTA, FQGTGA. The CDR3 runs 15 residues. The CDR3 spells CASSLIPGADTEAFF.